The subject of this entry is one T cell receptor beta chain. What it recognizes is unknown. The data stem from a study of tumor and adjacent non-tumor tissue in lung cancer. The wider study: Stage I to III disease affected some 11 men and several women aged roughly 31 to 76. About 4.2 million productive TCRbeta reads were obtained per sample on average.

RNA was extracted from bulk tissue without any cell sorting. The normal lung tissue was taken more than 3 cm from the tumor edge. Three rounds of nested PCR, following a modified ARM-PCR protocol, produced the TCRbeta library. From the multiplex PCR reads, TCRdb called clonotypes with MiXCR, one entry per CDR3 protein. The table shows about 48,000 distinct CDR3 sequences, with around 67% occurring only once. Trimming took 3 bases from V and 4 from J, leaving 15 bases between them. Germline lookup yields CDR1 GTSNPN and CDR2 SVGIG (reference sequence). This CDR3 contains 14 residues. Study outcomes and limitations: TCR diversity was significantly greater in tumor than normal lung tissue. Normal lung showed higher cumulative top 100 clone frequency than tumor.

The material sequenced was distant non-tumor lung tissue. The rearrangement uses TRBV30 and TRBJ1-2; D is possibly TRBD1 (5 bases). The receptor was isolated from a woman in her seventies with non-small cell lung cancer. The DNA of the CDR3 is TGTGCCTGGAGGACAGATGGGGCAGGCTATGGCTACACCTTC. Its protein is CAWRTDGAGYGYTF.